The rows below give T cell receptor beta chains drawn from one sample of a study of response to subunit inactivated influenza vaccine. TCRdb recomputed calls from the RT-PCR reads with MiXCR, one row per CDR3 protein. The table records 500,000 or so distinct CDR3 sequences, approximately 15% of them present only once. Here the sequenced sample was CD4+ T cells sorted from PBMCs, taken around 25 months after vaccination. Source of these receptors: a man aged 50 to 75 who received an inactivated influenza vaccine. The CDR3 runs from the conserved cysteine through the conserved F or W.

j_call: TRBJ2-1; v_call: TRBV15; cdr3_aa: CATSSITTLRHEQFF
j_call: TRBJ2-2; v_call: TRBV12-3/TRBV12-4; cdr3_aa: CASSPRQFSGELFF
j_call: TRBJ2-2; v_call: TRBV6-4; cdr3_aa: CASSPEGFGTGELFF
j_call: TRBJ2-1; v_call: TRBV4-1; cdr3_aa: CASSQDSGAYNEQFF
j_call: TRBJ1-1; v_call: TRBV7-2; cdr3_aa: CASSLVANTEAFF
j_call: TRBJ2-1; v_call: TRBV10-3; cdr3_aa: CAIGGTGSTINEQFF
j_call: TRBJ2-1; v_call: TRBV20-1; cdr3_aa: CSASGNRYNEQFF
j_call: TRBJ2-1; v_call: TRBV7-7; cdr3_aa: CASSISQGQGNEQFF
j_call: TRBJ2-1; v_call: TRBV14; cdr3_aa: CASSQKLTSIGEQFF
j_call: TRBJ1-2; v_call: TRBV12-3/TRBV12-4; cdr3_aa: CASSFSRRANYGYTF
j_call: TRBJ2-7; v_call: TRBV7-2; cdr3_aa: CASSLRPASGGNEQYF
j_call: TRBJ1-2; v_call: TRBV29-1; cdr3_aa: CSVVGGSRGYTF
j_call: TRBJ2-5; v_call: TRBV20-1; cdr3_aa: CSAPRTSGGQPGTQYF
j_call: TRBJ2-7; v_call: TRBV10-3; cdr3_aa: CAISEGRDYEQYF
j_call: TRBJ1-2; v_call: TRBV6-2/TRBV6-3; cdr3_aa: CASSYGFGYTF
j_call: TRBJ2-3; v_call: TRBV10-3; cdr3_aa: CAISESSRKGDTQYF
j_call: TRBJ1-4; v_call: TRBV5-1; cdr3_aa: CASSLTGGTPNEKLFF
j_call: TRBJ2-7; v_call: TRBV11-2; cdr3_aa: CASSPLGAASYEQYF
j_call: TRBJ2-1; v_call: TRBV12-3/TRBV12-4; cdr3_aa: CASSHRGLAIGQFF
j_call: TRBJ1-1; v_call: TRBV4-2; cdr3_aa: CASSQGERTEAFF
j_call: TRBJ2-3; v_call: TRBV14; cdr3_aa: CASSPTRSDTQYF
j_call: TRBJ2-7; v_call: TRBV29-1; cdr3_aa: CSVQNDRAGGTYEQYF
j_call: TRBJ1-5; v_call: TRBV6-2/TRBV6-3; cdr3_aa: CASSWPGAGNQPQHF
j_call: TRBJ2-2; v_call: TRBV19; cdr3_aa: CATDGGPGNTGELFF
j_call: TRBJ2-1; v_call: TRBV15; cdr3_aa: CATSRALAGSSYNEQFF
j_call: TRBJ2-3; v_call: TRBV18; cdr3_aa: CASSPAPSTGGRADTQYF
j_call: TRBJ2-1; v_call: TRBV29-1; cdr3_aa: CSVTGAPSYNEQFF
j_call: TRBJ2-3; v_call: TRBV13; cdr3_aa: CASSTSGRGTDTQYF
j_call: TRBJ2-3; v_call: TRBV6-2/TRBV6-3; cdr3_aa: CASSYSIIADTQYF
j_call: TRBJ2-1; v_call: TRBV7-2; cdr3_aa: CASSPPGFREGYNEQFF
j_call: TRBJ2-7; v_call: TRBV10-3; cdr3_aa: CAISEPGLGTTSYEQYF
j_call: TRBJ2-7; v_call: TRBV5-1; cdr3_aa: CASSPRTAVYEQYF
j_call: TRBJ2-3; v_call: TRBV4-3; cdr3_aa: CASSHGVKNTDTQYF
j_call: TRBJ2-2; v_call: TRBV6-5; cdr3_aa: CASSSGQGVVTGELFF
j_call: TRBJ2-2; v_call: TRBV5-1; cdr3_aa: CASSRNLLISGDNTGELFF
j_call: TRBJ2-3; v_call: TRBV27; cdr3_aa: CASSTRGLPTDTQYF
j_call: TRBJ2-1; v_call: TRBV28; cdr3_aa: CASSYKKQGARGEQFF
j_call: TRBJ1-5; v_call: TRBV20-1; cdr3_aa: CSARGGYSNQPQHF
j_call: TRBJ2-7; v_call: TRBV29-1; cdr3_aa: CSVEASTYEQYF
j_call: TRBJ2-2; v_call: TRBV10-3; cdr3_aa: CAISGTAPNTGELFF
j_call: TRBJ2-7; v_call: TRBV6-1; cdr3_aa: CASRELQGARYEQYF
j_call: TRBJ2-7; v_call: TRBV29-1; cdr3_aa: CSARAGEQYF
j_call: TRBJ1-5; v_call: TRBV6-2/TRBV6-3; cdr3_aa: CASSPGDSNQPQHF
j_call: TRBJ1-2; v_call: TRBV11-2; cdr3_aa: CASSTVPSANYGYTF
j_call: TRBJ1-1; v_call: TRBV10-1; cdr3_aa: CASSPQGDTEAFF
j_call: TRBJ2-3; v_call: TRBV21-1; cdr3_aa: CASSKALLAGEDTDTQYF
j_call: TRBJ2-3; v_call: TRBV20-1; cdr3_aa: CSASTPGGTDTQYF
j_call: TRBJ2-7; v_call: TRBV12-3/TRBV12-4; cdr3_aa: CASSFRALRASFEQYF
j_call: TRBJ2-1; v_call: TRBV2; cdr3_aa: CASSPPLGSAYNEQFF
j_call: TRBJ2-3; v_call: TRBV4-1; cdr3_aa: CASSQTSTGGATDTQYF
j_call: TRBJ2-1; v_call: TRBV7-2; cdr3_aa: CASSLAGRYEQFF
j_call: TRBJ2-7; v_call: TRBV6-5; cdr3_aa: CASSYQAESYEQYF
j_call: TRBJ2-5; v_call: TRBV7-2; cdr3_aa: CASSLGRGGYYQETQYF
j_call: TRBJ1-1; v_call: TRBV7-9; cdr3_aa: CASSFSGPSDAFF